Following are 30 T cell receptor beta chains from one sample sequenced in a study of T cell changes during pregnancy in multiple sclerosis. Only in-frame clones appear in the TCRdb table, and some are missing; sequencing was by immunoSEQ multiplex PCR. The profile covers roughly 90,000 clones, with more than 85% appearing a single time and 0.8% to 0.95% taken by the ten largest. The specimen comprised peripheral blood, sampled before pregnancy. The receptors were sampled from a female donor with multiple sclerosis, enrolled in a pregnancy study.

The table lists this clone with a few counts. The chain uses TRBV7-9 and TRBJ1-3, with no clear D. Germline-derived CDR1 and CDR2 are SEHNR and FQNEAQ (reference sequence). CDR3 length: 16 residues. V lost 3 bases and J 0 bases, leaving 12 bases between the germline ends. CDR3 in DNA: TGTGCCAGCAGCTTCGAGGCCACGAGCTCTGGAAACACCATATATTTT. This sequence encodes CASSFEATSSGNTIYF.

The V and J genes are TRBV5-5 and TRBJ2-4, with TRBD2 matching 8 bases. Germline CDR1 is SGHKS and CDR2 is YYEKEE (reference sequence). The CDR3 runs to 15 residues. The V gene end was trimmed by 4 bases and the J gene end by 8 bases; junction bases not matched to a gene: 11. The CDR3 DNA is TGTGCCAGCAGCCTGCCCGGGACTAGGAAAGACATTCAGTACTTC. The encoded protein is CASSLPGTRKDIQYF. The full variable domain, rest sourced from reference TRBV5-5 and TRBJ2-4, is DAGVTQSPTHLIKTRGQQVTLRCSPISGHKSVSWYQQVLGQGPQFIFQYYEKEERGRGNFPDRFSARQFPNYSSELNVNALLLGDSALYLCASSLPGTRKDIQYFGAGTRLSVL.

The chain couples TRBV7-6 to TRBJ2-7; perhaps TRBD2 as D (6 bases). Between the trimmed V and J ends, which lost 5 bases and 0 bases, there was a span of 14 bases. The CDR3 runs 15 residues. CDR1 SGHVS and CDR2 FNYEAQ come from the germline V gene. Here the CDR3 DNA reads TGTGCCAGCAGCGACCGGGACGGGAGCTCCTACGAGCAGTACTTC. Protein: CASSDRDGSSYEQYF. Supplemented by reference TRBV7-6 and TRBJ2-7, the full variable domain reads GAGVSQSPRYKVTKRGQDVALRCDPISGHVSLYWYRQALGQGPEFLTYFNYEAQQDKSGLPNDRFSAERPEGSISTLTIQRTEQRDSAMYRCASSDRDGSSYEQYFGPGTRLTVT.

This clone appeared a single time. CDR3: CASGRDSYNEQFF. The CDR3 nucleotides read TGCGCCAGCGGCCGGGACAGTTACAATGAGCAGTTCTTC. V usage is TRBV4-3 and J usage is TRBJ2-1; TRBD1 matches 7 bases. The CDR3 is 13 residues long. Germline V gene lookup returns CDR1 LGHNA and CDR2 YSLEER. Unmatched junction bases numbered 5, after V lost 8 bases and J lost 4 bases.

This clone was seen a single time. The CDR3 DNA reads as TGTGCCAGCAGTTCTACGGAGACCCAGTACTTC. As protein: CASSSTETQYF. The rearrangement joins TRBV5-6 to TRBJ2-5; D call uncertain. This CDR3 has 11 residues. V was cut by 5 bases and J by 5 bases, with 7 bases left in between. Germline lookup yields CDR1 SGHDT and CDR2 YYEEEE. The entire variable domain, with the rest obtained from reference TRBV5-6 and TRBJ2-5, is as follows: DAGVTQSPTHLIKTRGQQVTLRCSPKSGHDTVSWYQQALGQGPQFIFQYYEEEERQRGNFPDRFSGHQFPNYSSELNVNALLLGDSALYLCASSSTETQYFGPGTRLLVL.

This sequence joins TRBV9 and TRBJ2-5; perhaps TRBD2 as D (6 bases). V lost 4 bases and J lost 2, with 15 bases in between. The CDR3 is 15 residues long. Germline values: CDR1 SGDLS, CDR2 YYNGEE. The CDR3 here is CASSPQGAGQETQYF. The CDR3 DNA sequence: TGTGCCAGCAGCCCCCAAGGGGCGGGACAAGAGACCCAGTACTTC. The entire variable domain, with the rest obtained from reference TRBV9 and TRBJ2-5, is as follows: DSGVTQTPKHLITATGQRVTLRCSPRSGDLSVYWYQQSLDQGLQFLIQYYNGEERAKGNILERFSAQQFPDLHSELNLSSLELGDSALYFCASSPQGAGQETQYFGPGTRLLVL.

The chain recombines TRBV13 with TRBJ1-2; TRBD1 agrees at 7 bases. Germline CDR1 PRHDT, CDR2 FYEKMQ (reference sequence). The CDR3 totals 15 residues. V lost 3 bases to trimming and J lost 0 bases; unmatched junction nucleotides: 4. CDR3 DNA: TGTGCCAGCAGCTTTAGGACAGGTACTAACTATGGCTACACCTTC. It is translated as CASSFRTGTNYGYTF.

The chain links TRBV7-2 to TRBJ2-7; 9 positions match TRBD1. The trim removed 1 base at V and 4 bases at J, leaving 8 bases unmatched. Per the germline V gene, CDR1 is SGHTA and CDR2 is FQGNSA. There are 16 residues in the CDR3. This chain's CDR3 is CASSLEWNGQGYEQYF. As DNA, the CDR3 is TGTGCCAGCAGCTTAGAATGGAACGGACAGGGGTACGAGCAGTACTTC.

The genes are TRBV28 and TRBJ1-4; the D gene is possibly TRBD1 (6 bases). Between the trimmed V and J ends, which lost 3 bases and 13 bases, there was a span of 18 bases. CDR3 length: 14 residues. Germline lookup yields CDR1 MDHEN and CDR2 SYDVKM. The CDR3 sequence is CASSFGQGWRGLFF. Written as DNA, the CDR3 is TGTGCCAGCAGTTTTGGGCAGGGGTGGCGAGGACTGTTTTTT.

V and J are TRBV2 and TRBJ2-3; TRBD2 agrees at 7 bases. The CDR3 consists of 15 residues. Trimming removed 2 bases from V and 5 bases from J; junction bases left unmatched: 7. Per germline, CDR1 SNHLY and CDR2 FYNNEI. The CDR3 DNA reads as TGTGCCAGCAGTGAAATTGCGGGAGTGGGAGATACGCAGTATTTT. Amino acids: CASSEIAGVGDTQYF.

CDR3 residues: CASSEAEGEQPQHF. The CDR3 region has the DNA TGTGCCAGCAGTGAAGCGGAGGGCGAGCAGCCCCAGCATTTT. The chain links TRBV2 to TRBJ1-5; D gene ambiguous. Germline CDR1 and CDR2: SNHLY and FYNNEI. V was clipped by 0 bases and J by 7 bases, with 10 bases between them. The CDR3 length is 14 residues. Full variable domain (rest looked up from reference TRBV2 and TRBJ1-5): EPEVTQTPSHQVTQMGQEVILRCVPISNHLYFYWYRQILGQKVEFLVSFYNNEISEKSEIFDDQFSVERPDGSNFTLKIRSTKLEDSAMYFCASSEAEGEQPQHFGDGTRLSIL.

The J gene is TRBJ2-5, the V gene TRBV2; 8 bases agree with TRBD1. This CDR3 has 14 residues. Losses at the gene ends were 7 bases for V and 5 bases for J; bases not matched to a gene: 9. Germline values: CDR1 SNHLY, CDR2 FYNNEI. The CDR3 DNA reads as TGTGCCAGCACTCGACAGGGGCGCTTCGAGACCCAGTACTTC. It is translated as CASTRQGRFETQYF.

DNA of the CDR3: TGTGCCAGTAGCGGGGGACCCTACAATGAGCAGTTCTTC. Its protein product is CASSGGPYNEQFF. V usage is TRBV27 and J usage is TRBJ2-1, with TRBD2 identical over 9 bases. Germline CDR1 and CDR2: MNHEY and SMNVEV (reference sequence). The CDR3 sequence is 13 residues long. V dropped 9 bases and J dropped 2; count of bases not matched to a gene: 2.

J is TRBJ1-3 and V is TRBV4-1, with a weak D call TRBD1 (6 bases). V was shortened by 0 bases and J by 2 bases, with 14 bases between the two germline ends. The CDR3 has 17 residues. Germline lookup yields CDR1 MGHRA and CDR2 YSYEKL. This chain's CDR3 is CASSQDWQGITGNTIYF. In DNA form, the CDR3 reads TGCGCCAGCAGCCAAGATTGGCAGGGGATAACTGGAAACACCATATATTTT.

This clone appeared a single time. The chain employs TRBV7-2 and TRBJ1-4, with 9 bases identical to TRBD1. CDR3 length: 14 amino acids. V was clipped by 7 bases and J by 7 bases; unmatched bases: 7. Germline V CDR1 and CDR2: SGHTA, FQGNSA. The CDR3 nucleotides are TGTGCCAGCACCCCGGGACAGGGTATTGAAAAACTGTTTTTT. The encoded protein is CASTPGQGIEKLFF.

V gene TRBV5-6 combines with J gene TRBJ1-3, with 8 bases fitting TRBD1. CDR3 size: 14 residues. Per germline, CDR1 SGHDT and CDR2 YYEEEE. J was trimmed by 4 bases and V by 3 bases; bases with no gene match: 3. CDR3 sequence reads: CASSYQGAGNTIYF. Written as DNA, the CDR3 is TGTGCCAGCAGCTACCAGGGGGCGGGAAACACCATATATTTT. The full variable domain, with the rest looked up from reference TRBV5-6 and TRBJ1-3, is DAGVTQSPTHLIKTRGQQVTLRCSPKSGHDTVSWYQQALGQGPQFIFQYYEEEERQRGNFPDRFSGHQFPNYSSELNVNALLLGDSALYLCASSYQGAGNTIYFGEGSWLTVV.

The chain carries TRBV6-5 and TRBJ2-3; tentative D call: TRBD1 (5 bases). The germline gives CDR1 MNHEY, CDR2 SVGAGI. V lost 0 bases and J lost 0, with 10 bases in between. The CDR3 has 16 amino acids. CDR3 in amino acids: CASSYSTATSTDTQYF. The CDR3 DNA reads as TGTGCCAGCAGTTACTCGACAGCCACTAGCACAGATACGCAGTATTTT.

The rearrangement uses TRBV10-3 and TRBJ2-7; D might be TRBD1 (5 bases). CDR3 size: 14 residues. Germline V gives CDR1 ENHRY, CDR2 SYGVKD. V lost 10 bases and J 2 bases, leaving 18 bases between the germline ends. The CDR3 DNA is TGTGCCACCGGAACGACAGCCCAGACCTACGAGCAGTACTTC. Protein product: CATGTTAQTYEQYF.

The V gene is TRBV9, the J gene TRBJ2-7, with D unresolved. From germline, CDR1 is SGDLS and CDR2 YYNGEE. Trimming removed 3 bases from V and 2 bases from J, with 9 bases in between. The CDR3 consists of 13 residues. The CDR3 DNA follows: TGTGCCAGCAGCGCCGCCGACACCTACGAGCAGTACTTC. Its protein product is CASSAADTYEQYF.

The gene calls are TRBV7-9 and TRBJ2-7; 14 bases map to TRBD2. The CDR3 is 15 amino acids. Germline values: CDR1 SEHNR, CDR2 FQNEAQ (reference sequence). V was clipped by 5 bases and J by 4 bases; unmatched bases: 4. The CDR3 protein is CASSRTSGRMYEQYF. The CDR3 DNA follows: TGTGCCAGCAGCCGGACTAGCGGGAGGATGTACGAGCAGTACTTC.

This clone was counted a single time. The chain couples TRBV15 to TRBJ2-3, with TRBD2 identical over 9 bases. The V gene end was trimmed by 8 bases and the J gene end by 3 bases; junction bases not matched to a gene: 6. The V gene's germline CDR1 is LNHNV and CDR2 YYDKDF (reference sequence). The CDR3 length is 14 residues. CDR3 coding DNA: TGTGCCACCGACAGCGGGGGGCGGACAGATACGCAGTATTTT. Amino acids: CATDSGGRTDTQYF.

The gene calls are TRBV4-1 and TRBJ1-1; D is unclear. The CDR3 is made up of 15 amino acids. Trimming pared 4 bases from V and 5 bases from J, leaving 17 bases between. CDR1 is MGHRA, CDR2 YSYEKL, per germline. CDR3 amino acids: CASSRAAGHPTEAFF. The DNA for the CDR3 is TGCGCCAGCAGCCGGGCAGCCGGCCATCCAACTGAAGCTTTCTTT.

The V call is TRBV2, the J call TRBJ2-7; TRBD1 is a possible D gene (6 bases). Germline assignment: CDR1 SNHLY and CDR2 FYNNEI. The V end lost 3 bases, the J end lost 2 bases, and 14 bases lay between the germline ends. CDR3 length: 15 residues. The CDR3 DNA reads TGTGCCAGCAGTGAGGGACAAATAACGACCTACGAGCAGTACTTC. This encodes CASSEGQITTYEQYF. The full variable domain, its missing parts supplied by reference TRBV2 and TRBJ2-7, is EPEVTQTPSHQVTQMGQEVILRCVPISNHLYFYWYRQILGQKVEFLVSFYNNEISEKSEIFDDQFSVERPDGSNFTLKIRSTKLEDSAMYFCASSEGQITTYEQYFGPGTRLTVT.

Here the CDR3 DNA reads TGCGCCAGCAGCCTTGGGACAGTCTCTGGAAACACCATATATTTT. Translated: CASSLGTVSGNTIYF. The V gene is TRBV4-3, the J gene TRBJ1-3, with 7 bases aligning to TRBD1. Looked up from germline, CDR1 is LGHNA and CDR2 is YSLEER. The trim removed 4 bases at V and 0 bases at J, leaving 3 bases unmatched. CDR3 length: 15 residues.

This clone was seen once. The chain recombines TRBV28 with TRBJ2-1; TRBD1 aligns across 12 bases. Trimming cost V 5 bases and J 8 bases; bases outside gene matches: 7. CDR3 length equals 15 residues. CDR1 is MDHEN, CDR2 SYDVKM, per germline. The DNA of the CDR3 is TGTGCCAGCAGTAGCCGGGACAGGGGGCGGGATGAGCAGTTCTTC. This codes for CASSSRDRGRDEQFF.

CDR3 sequence: CASSDRTSGSNRPNYEQYF. In DNA form, the CDR3 reads TGCGCCAGCAGCGATAGGACTAGCGGGAGTAATAGGCCGAACTACGAGCAGTACTTC. The chain uses TRBV5-1 and TRBJ2-7, with 13 bases matching TRBD2. Trimming at V came to 4 bases and at J to 3 bases, leaving 16 bases not matched to a gene. In germline, CDR1 is SGHRS, CDR2 YFSETQ. The CDR3 loop spans 19 amino acids.

V gene TRBV6-1 combines with J gene TRBJ2-7; D is possibly TRBD2 (5 bases). The germline CDR1 and CDR2 sequences are MNHNS and SASEGT. The CDR3 covers 15 residues. V gave up 4 bases and J gave up 0 bases, with 13 bases separating them. The CDR3 reads CASSGLDGNSYEQYF. CDR3 DNA: TGTGCCAGCAGTGGATTGGACGGGAACTCCTACGAGCAGTACTTC.

The V and J genes are TRBV5-8 and TRBJ1-2; D not certain. The CDR3 is made up of 12 amino acids. Trimming left V 3 bases short and J 3 bases short, with 6 bases between. From germline, CDR1 is SGHTS and CDR2 YDEGEE. The CDR3 sequence is CASSWEDYGYTF. The CDR3 bases are TGTGCCAGCAGCTGGGAGGACTATGGCTACACCTTC.

The V call is TRBV18, the J call TRBJ2-2; D not resolved. The CDR3 consists of 16 residues. The V end was cut by 2 bases, the J end by 0 bases, with 10 bases between. CDR1 and CDR2 from the germline V gene are KGHSH and LQKENI. The chain's CDR3 is CASSPAATANTGELFF. CDR3 in DNA: TGTGCCAGCTCACCAGCGGCGACGGCGAACACCGGGGAGCTGTTTTTT.

The gene calls are TRBV6-1 and TRBJ1-4; 7 bases are a match to TRBD1. CDR1 MNHNS and CDR2 SASEGT come from the germline V gene. The V segment lost 6 bases and the J segment 6 bases; nucleotides outside the gene matches: 7. The CDR3 totals 14 residues. In DNA form, the CDR3 reads TGTGCCAGCAGCCGGGACAGCGCGCATGAAAAACTGTTTTTT. Its protein is CASSRDSAHEKLFF.